This T cell receptor (beta chain) appears in the sequencing data of a study of fetal regulatory T cell absence and autoimmunity. TCRdb's table, derived via immunoSEQ multiplex PCR, lists solely in-frame clones and lacks some. The sample consists of some 46,000 clones, approximately 83% of them appearing once. In the case of this clone: Its antigen is not known.

There are 18 residues in the CDR3. The V gene lost 4 bases and the J gene lost 1 base, with 22 bases spanning the gap. Germline V CDR1 and CDR2: MNHEY, SMNVEV (reference sequence). Whole-study results and caveats: Pancreas TCRs were oligoclonally enriched versus cord blood, some clones over 100-fold.

This TCR was recovered from a newborn boy with IPEX syndrome. The sequenced sample consisted of cord blood. This sequence joins TRBV27 and TRBJ1-2; D is possibly TRBD1 (5 bases). The CDR3 loop is CASSSLTVDREGNYGYTF. CDR3 bases: TGTGCCAGCAGTTCTCTTACAGTCGACAGAGAAGGTAACTATGGCTACACCTTC.